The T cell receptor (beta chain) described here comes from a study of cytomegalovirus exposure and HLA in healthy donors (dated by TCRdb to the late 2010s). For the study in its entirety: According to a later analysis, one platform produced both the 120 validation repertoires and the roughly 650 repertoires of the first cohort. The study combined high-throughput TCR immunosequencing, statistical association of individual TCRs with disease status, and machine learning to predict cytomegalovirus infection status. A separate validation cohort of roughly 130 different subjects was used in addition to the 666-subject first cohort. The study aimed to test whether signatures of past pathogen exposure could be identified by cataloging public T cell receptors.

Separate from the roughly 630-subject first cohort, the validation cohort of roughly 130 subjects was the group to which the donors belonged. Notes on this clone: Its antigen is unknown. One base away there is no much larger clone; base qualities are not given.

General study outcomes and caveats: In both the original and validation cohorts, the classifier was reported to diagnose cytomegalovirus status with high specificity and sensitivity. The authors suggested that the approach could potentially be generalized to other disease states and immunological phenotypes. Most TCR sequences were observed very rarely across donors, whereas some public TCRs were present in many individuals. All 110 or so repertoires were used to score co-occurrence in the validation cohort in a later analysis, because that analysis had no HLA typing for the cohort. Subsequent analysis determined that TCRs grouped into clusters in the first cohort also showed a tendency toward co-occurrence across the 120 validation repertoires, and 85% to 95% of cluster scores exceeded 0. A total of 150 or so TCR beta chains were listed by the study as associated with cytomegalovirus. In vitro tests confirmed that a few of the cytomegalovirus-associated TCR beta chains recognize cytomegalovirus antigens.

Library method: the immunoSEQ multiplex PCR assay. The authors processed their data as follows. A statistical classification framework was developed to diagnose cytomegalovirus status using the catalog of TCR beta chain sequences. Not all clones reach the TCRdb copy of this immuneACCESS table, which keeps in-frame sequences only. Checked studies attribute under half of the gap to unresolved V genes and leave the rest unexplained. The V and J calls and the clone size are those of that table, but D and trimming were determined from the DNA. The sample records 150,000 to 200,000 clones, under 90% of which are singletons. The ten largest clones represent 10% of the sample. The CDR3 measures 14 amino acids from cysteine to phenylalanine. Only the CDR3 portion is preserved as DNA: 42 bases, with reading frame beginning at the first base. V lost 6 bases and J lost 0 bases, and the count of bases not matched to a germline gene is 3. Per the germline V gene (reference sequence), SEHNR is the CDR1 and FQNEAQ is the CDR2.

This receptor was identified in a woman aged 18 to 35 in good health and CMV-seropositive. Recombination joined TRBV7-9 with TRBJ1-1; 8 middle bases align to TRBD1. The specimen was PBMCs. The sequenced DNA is TGTGCCAGCAGGGGACAGGCAATGAACACTGAAGCTTTCTTT. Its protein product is CASRGQAMNTEAFF.